This TCR beta chain was obtained from a study of T cell responses to AZD1222 COVID-19 vaccine. Concerning this clone itself: Its antigen is not known.

Findings of the study overall: Samples come after the peak T cell response, not at day 14. Among the donors, most were white British and more were female, and clonal diversity was possibly underestimated. Nearly half of spike-specific TCRs reportedly go after variant regions that carry no mutations.

Germline V CDR1 and CDR2: SGHVS, FQNEAQ. Trimming took 2 bases from V and 1 from J, leaving 11 bases between them. CDR3 length equals 16 residues. Profiled with immunoSEQ multiplex PCR; TCRdb holds only in-frame clones, not every one. This table has 200,000 or so clones, 85% to 95% appearing once. The sample in question was peripheral blood, obtained 28 days after the second AZD1222 dose. The clonotype was recovered from an adult who received the AZD1222 COVID-19 vaccine. The V gene is TRBV7-8, the J gene TRBJ1-4; a possible D gene is TRBD1 (6 bases). This CDR3 reads CASSLLGGQTNEKLFF. The CDR3 DNA follows: TGTGCCAGCAGCTTATTGGGGGGGCAAACTAATGAAAAACTGTTTTTT. The full variable domain, with the rest looked up from reference TRBV7-8 and TRBJ1-4, is GAGVSQSPRYKVAKRGQDVALRCDPISGHVSLFWYQQALGQGPEFLTYFQNEAQLDKSGLPSDRFFAERPEGSVSTLKIQRTQQEDSAVYLCASSLLGGQTNEKLFFGSGTQLSVL.